These T cell receptor beta chains were read from a single sample in a study of T cells after posttransplantation cyclophosphamide. The protocol was immunoSEQ multiplex PCR, while the TCRdb copy is restricted to in-frame clones and leaves out a portion. The table lists approximately 6,200 clones, with no singletons. Sequencing used PBMCs, obtained after an allogeneic stem cell transplant with post-transplant cyclophosphamide. The receptor set was obtained from a young adult male patient who received an allogeneic stem cell transplant from an unrelated donor, was CMV-positive, and had acute and chronic GVHD. A share of the T cells may be of graft donor origin. Each CDR3 is given with its conserved first and last residue. A D gene is named only where the DNA matches it firmly. Rows give clone size only sometimes, using once, few, many, or a class for an expanded clone.

J gene	V gene	D gene	clone size	CDR3 protein	CDR3 DNA
TRBJ2-7	TRBV21-1	-	medium-sized	CASSCRSERPDGGSYEQYF	TGTGCCAGCAGCTGCCGCTCTGAACGTCCGGACGGGGGGTCCTACGAGCAGTACTTC
TRBJ2-1	TRBV5-4	-	many	CASSPFGGNEQFF	TGTGCCAGCAGCCCATTCGGGGGCAATGAGCAGTTCTTC
TRBJ2-2	TRBV4-3	-	many	CASSQPGSEELFF	TGCGCCAGCAGCCAGCCAGGGTCCGAGGAGCTGTTTTTT
TRBJ2-3	TRBV7-9	-	few	CASSSAGTGDGTDTQYF	TGTGCCAGCAGCTCCGCGGGGACGGGCGACGGCACAGATACGCAGTATTTT
TRBJ2-1	TRBV5-1	-	many	CASSLAMGGGFNEQFF	TGCGCCAGCAGCTTGGCGATGGGGGGTGGGTTCAATGAGCAGTTCTTC
TRBJ2-2	TRBV29-1	TRBD1	many	CSVEEHRGTGELFF	TGCAGCGTTGAAGAGCACAGGGGAACCGGGGAGCTGTTTTTT
TRBJ2-1	TRBV2	TRBD2	many	CARGGGLAADNEQFF	TGTGCCAGAGGCGGTGGACTAGCGGCAGACAATGAGCAGTTCTTC
TRBJ1-5	TRBV9	-	many	CASSPEGKGNQPQHF	TGTGCCAGCAGCCCGGAGGGGAAGGGCAATCAGCCCCAGCATTTT
TRBJ2-2	TRBV7-3	TRBD2	many	CASSSSSGRATGELFF	TGTGCCAGCAGCTCCTCTAGCGGGAGGGCCACCGGGGAGCTGTTTTTT
TRBJ1-2	TRBV11-3	TRBD1	-	CASSLRTGLATF	TGTGCCAGCAGCCTCCGGACAGGGTTGGCCACCTTC
TRBJ2-1	TRBV5-1	TRBD1	medium-sized	CASMGQGRPNEQFF	TGCGCCAGCATGGGACAGGGGCGTCCGAATGAGCAGTTCTTC